This T cell receptor beta chain was identified in a study of blood T cell repertoires in COVID-19. In the study's own analysis: Estimation of nucleated cell counts was performed using reference gene primer amplification. TCRdb's copy holds only in-frame clones and misses some; the assay was immunoSEQ multiplex PCR. V, J and clone size were drawn from that table, and D and trimming were deduced from the DNA. The repertoire holds about 190,000 clones, with more than 65% as singletons. This clone was counted a single time. In germline, CDR1 is SEHNR, CDR2 FQNEAQ (reference sequence). CDR3 length equals 14 residues. Trimming left V 3 bases short and J 8 bases short, with 13 bases between. Participants were placed into cohorts based on the clinical history they reported.

The sequenced sample was PBMCs or T cells enriched from blood (not recorded which). The receptor was isolated from a woman aged 50 to 60 with acute COVID-19. The chain has TRBV7-9 and TRBJ1-4; the D is unclear. CDR3 nucleotide sequence: TGTGCCAGCAGCTTGCGTGATGGGGAGGAAAAACTGTTTTTT. Its translation is CASSLRDGEEKLFF.